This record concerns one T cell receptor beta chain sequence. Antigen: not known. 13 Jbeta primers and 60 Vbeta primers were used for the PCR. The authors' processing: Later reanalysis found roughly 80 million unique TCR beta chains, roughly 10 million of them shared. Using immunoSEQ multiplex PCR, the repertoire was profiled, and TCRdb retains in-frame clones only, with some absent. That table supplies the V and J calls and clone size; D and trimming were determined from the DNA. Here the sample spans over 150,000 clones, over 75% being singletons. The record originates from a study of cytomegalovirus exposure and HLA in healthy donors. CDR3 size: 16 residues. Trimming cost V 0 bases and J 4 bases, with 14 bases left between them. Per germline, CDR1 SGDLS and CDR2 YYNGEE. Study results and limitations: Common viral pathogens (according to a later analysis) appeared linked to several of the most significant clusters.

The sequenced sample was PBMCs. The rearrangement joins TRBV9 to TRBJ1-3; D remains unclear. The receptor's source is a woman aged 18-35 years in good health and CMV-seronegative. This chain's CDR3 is CASSVDSLAAGNTIYF. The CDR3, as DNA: TGTGCCAGCAGCGTAGATAGCTTGGCAGCCGGAAACACCATATATTTT.